This TCR beta chain was retrieved from a study of cytomegalovirus exposure and HLA in healthy donors. The PCR was carried out with 60 Vbeta primers and 13 Jbeta primers. The data were produced by immunoSEQ multiplex PCR, yet TCRdb's version contains in-frame clones alone and is incomplete. The sample consists of 85,000 to 120,000 clones, roughly 82% of them appearing once. V was clipped by 6 bases and J by 4 bases, with 19 bases between them. Germline CDR1 and CDR2: SGHAT and FQNNGV. The CDR3 is 17 amino acids. These donors, healthy bone marrow donors, were studied. In this sample, this clone turned up a few times.

V usage is TRBV11-2 and J usage is TRBJ2-6; a possible D gene is TRBD2 (5 bases). This clonotype was obtained from a man aged 50-59 years in good health and CMV-seronegative. Input material: PBMCs. DNA for the CDR3: TGTGCCAGCAGGTCGACACGGGGAAGAAGAGGGGCCAACGTCCTGACTTTC. Protein: CASRSTRGRRGANVLTF.